This record concerns one TCR beta chain sequence. Its antigen is undetermined. The donors were part of the validation cohort of 120 subjects. That cohort was separate from the first cohort, which comprised 700 or so subjects. This sample stems from a study of cytomegalovirus exposure and HLA in healthy donors. The data were produced by immunoSEQ multiplex PCR, yet TCRdb's version contains in-frame clones alone and is incomplete. Of more than 70,000 clones detected, about 95% appear once; the ten largest clones hold more than 0.8%. Study-level results: Later, an analysis found that TCR clusters from the first cohort tended to co-occur in the 120 validation repertoires. TCR beta chains numbering more than 150 were designated cytomegalovirus-associated.

Germline assignment: CDR1 SGHAT and CDR2 FQNNGV. The CDR3 runs 14 residues. The ends were cut back, 0 bases at V and 10 bases at J, with 15 bases in the middle. The chain joins TRBV11-2 to TRBJ1-1; the D is unclear. This TCR came from a woman between 18 and 29 years old in good health and CMV-seronegative. Sequenced input: PBMCs. CDR3 sequence reads: CASSLDWLGVAAFF. In DNA, the CDR3 is TGTGCCAGCAGCTTAGATTGGCTGGGAGTCGCAGCTTTCTTT.